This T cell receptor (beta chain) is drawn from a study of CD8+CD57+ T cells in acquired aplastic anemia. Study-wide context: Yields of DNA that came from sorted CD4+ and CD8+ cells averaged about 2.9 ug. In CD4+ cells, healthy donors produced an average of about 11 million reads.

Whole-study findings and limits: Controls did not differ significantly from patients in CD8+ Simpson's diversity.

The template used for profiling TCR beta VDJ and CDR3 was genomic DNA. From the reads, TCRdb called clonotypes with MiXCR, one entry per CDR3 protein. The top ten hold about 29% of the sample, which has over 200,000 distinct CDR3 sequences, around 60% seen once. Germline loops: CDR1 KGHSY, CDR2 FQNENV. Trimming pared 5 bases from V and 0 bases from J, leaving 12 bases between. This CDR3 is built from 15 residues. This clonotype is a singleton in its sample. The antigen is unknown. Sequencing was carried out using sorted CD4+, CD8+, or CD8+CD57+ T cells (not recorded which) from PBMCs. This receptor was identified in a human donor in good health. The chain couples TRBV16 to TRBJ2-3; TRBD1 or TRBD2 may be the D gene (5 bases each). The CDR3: CASSWGSRSTDTQYF. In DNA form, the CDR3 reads TGTGCCAGCAGCTGGGGGTCTAGGAGCACAGATACGCAGTATTTT.